The clone carrying this TCR beta chain was seen only once. Its target is unknown. Germline loops: CDR1 SGHRS, CDR2 YFSETQ. The CDR3 sequence is 14 residues long. V trimming: 4 bases; J trimming: 8 bases; junction bases outside the gene matches: 8. Sequencing was performed with immunoSEQ multiplex PCR; in TCRdb, only in-frame clones are kept and a portion is missing. The data contain 150,000 or so clones, 94% of them singletons. The record originates from a study of cytomegalovirus exposure and HLA in healthy donors. Overall study results and limits: For cytomegalovirus status, the classifier reportedly gave diagnoses with high specificity and sensitivity. In the roughly 130 validation repertoires, a later analysis found that first-cohort TCR clusters tended to co-occur.

The chain has TRBV5-1 and TRBJ2-1; 8 nucleotides match TRBD1. The sample was PBMCs. The TCR comes from a man between 18 and 29 years old in good health and CMV-seropositive. CDR3 region: CASSLRTGRDEQFF. For the CDR3, the DNA is TGCGCCAGCAGCCTGAGGACAGGGCGGGATGAGCAGTTCTTC.